This TCR beta chain is drawn from a study of T cell responses to AZD1222 COVID-19 vaccine. This table comes from immunoSEQ multiplex PCR, and its TCRdb copy is limited to in-frame clones, with some not included. Of about 140,000 clones in the sample, roughly 92% are singletons; the top ten hold approximately 4%. This specimen consisted of peripheral blood, obtained 28 days after the second AZD1222 dose. The sequence was obtained from an adult who received the AZD1222 COVID-19 vaccine.

In nucleotides, the CDR3 is TGTGCCAGCAGTGAAGGAGGCGGAGGGGACACTGAAGCTTTCTTT. Translated: CASSEGGGGDTEAFF. This chain joins TRBV25-1 and TRBJ1-1; a possible D gene is TRBD1 (5 bases). The V and J ends lost 2 bases and 3 bases respectively, with 13 bases between them. This CDR3 spans 15 amino acids. Germline lookup yields CDR1 MGHDK and CDR2 SYGVNS.